In its sample, the clone carrying this T cell receptor beta chain was seen many times. The junction does not match germline at one end; this may be a read error. Amplification targeted TCR beta CDR3 regions from RNA transcripts. The TCR CDR3 first-round RT-PCR relied on the HTBI primer set. From the multiplex PCR reads, TCRdb called clonotypes with MiXCR, one entry per CDR3 protein. The repertoire holds hundreds of thousands of distinct CDR3 sequences, with roughly 15% as singletons. The CDR3 spans 15 residues. The record originates from a study of T cells in Graves' hyperthyroidism and ophthalmopathy.

This receptor was identified in a woman aged 40 to 50 with Graves' ophthalmopathy. The chain uses TRBV12-3 or TRBV12-4 and TRBJ2-7; D may be TRBD2 (6 bases). Material: blood. CDR3 in DNA: TGTGCCAGCACTTTAGATGGGGGGAGTCCCTACGAGCAGTACTTC. Translation: CASTLDGGSPYEQYF.